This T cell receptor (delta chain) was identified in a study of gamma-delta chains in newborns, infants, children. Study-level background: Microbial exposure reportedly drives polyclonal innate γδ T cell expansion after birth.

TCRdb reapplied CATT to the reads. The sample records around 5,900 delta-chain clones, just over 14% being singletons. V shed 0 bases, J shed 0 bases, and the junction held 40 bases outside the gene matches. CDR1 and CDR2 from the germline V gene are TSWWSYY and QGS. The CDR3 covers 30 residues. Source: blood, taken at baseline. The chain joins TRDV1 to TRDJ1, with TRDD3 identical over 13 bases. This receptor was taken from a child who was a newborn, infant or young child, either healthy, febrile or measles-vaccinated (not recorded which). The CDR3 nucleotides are TGTGCTCTTGGGGAACTTCCTTATCGGTACTGGGGGATACGCCTTGAACTCTCTAAGTTCAGGGCCACTTACACCGATAAACTCATCTTT. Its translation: CALGELPYRYWGIRLELSKFRATYTDKLIF.